A selection of T cell receptor beta chains follows, all from one sample in a study of blood T cell repertoires in COVID-19. Repertoires were generated with immunoSEQ multiplex PCR, while TCRdb's copy carries only in-frame clones and drops some. The sample comprises about 58,000 clones, approximately 83% of which are singletons, and roughly 10% rests with the top ten. Sequencing was carried out using peripheral blood. The receptors derive from a man aged 50 to 60 with COVID-19, enrolled during active disease. Each CDR3 is given with its conserved first and last residue. The order of the fields is J gene, D gene, CDR3 length, V gene, CDR3 DNA, CDR3 protein. D genes are given only for firm matches.

TRBJ2-3 | NA | 15 | TRBV5-1 | TGCGCCAGCAGCAAACTTTCAAGGAGGGCAGATACGCAGTATTTT | CASSKLSRRADTQYF
TRBJ1-5 | TRBD1 | 14 | TRBV19 | TGTGCCAGTAGTGTAAAGACAGGGGTTCAGCCCCAGCATTTT | CASSVKTGVQPQHF
TRBJ2-3 | NA | 16 | TRBV19 | TGTGCCAGTAGTATAACCCGACAGGTTAGCACAGATACGCAGTATTTT | CASSITRQVSTDTQYF
TRBJ2-1 | NA | 14 | TRBV28 | TGTGCCAGCAGTTTAACTGGGGGCCAACACTCCCAGTTCTTC | CASSLTGGQHSQFF
TRBJ2-7 | NA | 13 | TRBV6-6 | TGTGCCAGCAGTTATGACAGATCCTACGAGCAGTACTTC | CASSYDRSYEQYF
TRBJ1-4 | NA | 16 | TRBV30 | TGTGCCTGGAGCCTAGGGATCGAGGGGGGGAATGAAAAACTGTTTTTT | CAWSLGIEGGNEKLFF
TRBJ2-1 | TRBD2 | 16 | TRBV27 | TGTGCCAGCAGTCTACTAGCGGGAGGGCCGTTGAATGAGCAGTTCTTC | CASSLLAGGPLNEQFF
TRBJ2-3 | TRBD2 | 15 | TRBV7-9 | TGTGCCAGCAGTCGGGGCGGCGGGAGCCCAGATACGCAGTATTTT | CASSRGGGSPDTQYF
TRBJ2-3 | TRBD2 | 15 | TRBV11-2 | TGTGCCAGCAGCTACCGGGACTATAGCACAGATACGCAGTATTTT | CASSYRDYSTDTQYF
TRBJ2-7 | NA | 14 | TRBV7-9 | TGTGCCAGCAGCTCAGGGGTTCACTCCTACGAGCAGTACTTC | CASSSGVHSYEQYF